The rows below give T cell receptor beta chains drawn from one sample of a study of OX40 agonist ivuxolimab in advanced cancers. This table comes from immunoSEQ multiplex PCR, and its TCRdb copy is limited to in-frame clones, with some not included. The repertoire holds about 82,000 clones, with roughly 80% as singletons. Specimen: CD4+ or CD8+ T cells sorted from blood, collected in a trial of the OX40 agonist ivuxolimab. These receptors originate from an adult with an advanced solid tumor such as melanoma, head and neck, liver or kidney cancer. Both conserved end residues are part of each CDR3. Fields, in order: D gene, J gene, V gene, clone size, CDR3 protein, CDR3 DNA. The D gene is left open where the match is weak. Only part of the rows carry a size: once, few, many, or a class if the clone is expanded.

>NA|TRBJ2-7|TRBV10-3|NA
CAISEPQGYEQYF
TGTGCCATCAGTGAGCCCCAGGGCTACGAGCAGTACTTC
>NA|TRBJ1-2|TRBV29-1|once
CSVSFGAYGYTF
TGCAGCGTCTCTTTCGGGGCCTATGGCTACACCTTC
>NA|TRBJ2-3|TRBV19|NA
CASSMGLTDTQYF
TGTGCCAGTAGTATGGGACTGACAGATACGCAGTATTTT
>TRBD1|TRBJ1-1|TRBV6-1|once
CASSSDRGFGTEAFF
TGTGCCAGCAGTTCGGACAGGGGATTTGGGACTGAAGCTTTCTTT
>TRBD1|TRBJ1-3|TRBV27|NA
CASKPQGVVNTIYF
TGTGCCAGCAAACCACAGGGGGTCGTAAACACCATATATTTT
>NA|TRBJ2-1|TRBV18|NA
CASSPGSQGLEQFF
TGTGCCAGCTCACCCGGGTCCCAGGGCCTGGAGCAGTTCTTC
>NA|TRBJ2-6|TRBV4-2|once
CASSQDYRISGANVLTF
TGTGCCAGCAGCCAAGATTACCGAATCTCTGGGGCCAACGTCCTGACTTTC
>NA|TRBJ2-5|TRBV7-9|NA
CASSLAVQGGRETQYF
TGTGCCAGCAGCTTAGCGGTCCAGGGTGGCAGGGAGACCCAGTACTTC
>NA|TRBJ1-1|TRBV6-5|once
CASTASDTRMAFF
TGTGCCAGCACAGCATCGGACACTCGAATGGCTTTCTTT
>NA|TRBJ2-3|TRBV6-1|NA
CASRRIDTSTDTQYF
TGTGCCAGCAGGAGGATAGACACGAGCACAGATACGCAGTATTTT
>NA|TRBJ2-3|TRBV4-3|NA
CASSPRRTDTQYF
TGCGCCAGCAGCCCCCGGCGAACAGATACGCAGTATTTT
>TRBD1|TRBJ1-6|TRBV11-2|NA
CASSFTGGSGNSPLHF
TGTGCCAGCAGCTTCACAGGGGGGAGTGGGAATTCACCCCTCCACTTT
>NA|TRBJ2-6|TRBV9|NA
CASSVGWGHGSGANVLTF
TGTGCCAGCAGCGTAGGGTGGGGACACGGTTCTGGGGCCAACGTCCTGACTTTC
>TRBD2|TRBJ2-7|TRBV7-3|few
CASSVRLAGGPRQYF
TGTGCCAGCAGCGTGCGACTAGCGGGGGGGCCGAGGCAGTACTTC
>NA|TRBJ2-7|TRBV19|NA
CASSIGRQPTYEQYF
TGTGCCAGTAGTATAGGGAGACAACCTACCTACGAGCAGTACTTC
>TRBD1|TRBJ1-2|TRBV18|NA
CASSQVTGGYGYTF
TGTGCCAGCTCACAAGTAACAGGGGGCTATGGCTACACCTTC
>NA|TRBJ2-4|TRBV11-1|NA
CASSLDQGIAKNIQYF
TGTGCCAGCAGCTTAGATCAGGGGATTGCCAAAAACATTCAGTACTTC
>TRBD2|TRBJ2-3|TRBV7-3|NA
CASSLNSGGSDTQYF
TGTGCCAGCAGCTTAAATAGCGGGGGCTCAGATACGCAGTATTTT
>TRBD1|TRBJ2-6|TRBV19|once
CATRGLDSGANVLTF
TGTGCCACCAGGGGGCTAGATTCTGGGGCCAACGTCCTGACTTTC
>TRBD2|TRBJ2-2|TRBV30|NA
CAWSGPSGGLSNTGELFF
TGTGCCTGGAGTGGGCCTAGCGGGGGCCTGTCGAACACCGGGGAGCTGTTTTTT
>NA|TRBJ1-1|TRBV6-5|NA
CARRTVGYMNTEAFF
TGTGCCAGACGCACCGTAGGGTACATGAACACTGAAGCTTTCTTT
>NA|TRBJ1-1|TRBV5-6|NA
CASSLISLEAFF
TGTGCCAGCAGCTTGATTAGCCTTGAAGCTTTCTTT
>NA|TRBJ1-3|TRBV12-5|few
CASGLVEDGNTIYF
TGTGCTAGTGGTTTGGTAGAGGATGGAAACACCATATATTTT
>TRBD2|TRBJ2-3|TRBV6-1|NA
CASSEVSSGPDTQYF
TGTGCCAGCAGTGAAGTGTCTAGCGGGCCAGATACGCAGTATTTT
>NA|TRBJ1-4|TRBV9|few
CASSVGRVSNEKLFF
TGTGCCAGCAGCGTAGGACGAGTTAGTAATGAAAAACTGTTTTTT
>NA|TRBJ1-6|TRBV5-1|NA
CASRLSPNFISYNSPLHF
TGCGCCAGCCGTTTGAGCCCCAACTTTATCTCCTATAATTCACCCCTCCACTTT
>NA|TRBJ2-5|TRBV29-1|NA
CSVAQETQYF
TGCAGCGTTGCGCAAGAGACCCAGTACTTC
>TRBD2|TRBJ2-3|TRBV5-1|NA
CASSPYGGVSEDTQYF
TGCGCCAGCAGCCCGTATGGGGGGGTGTCAGAAGATACGCAGTATTTT
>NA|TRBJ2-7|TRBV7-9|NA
CASSARQNEQYF
TGTGCCAGCAGCGCCCGACAGAACGAGCAGTACTTC
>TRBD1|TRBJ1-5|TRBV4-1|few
CASSQTGASNQPQHF
TGCGCCAGCAGCCAGACAGGGGCCAGCAATCAGCCCCAGCATTTT
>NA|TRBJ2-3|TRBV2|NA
CASSEALETDTQYF
TGTGCCAGCAGTGAAGCGCTTGAGACAGATACGCAGTATTTT
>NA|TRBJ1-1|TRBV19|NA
CASSILGGLTEAFF
TGTGCCAGTAGTATATTGGGGGGGCTCACTGAAGCTTTCTTT
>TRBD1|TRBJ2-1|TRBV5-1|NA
CASSLVPGQSYNEQFF
TGCGCCAGCAGCTTAGTACCGGGACAGAGCTACAATGAGCAGTTCTTC
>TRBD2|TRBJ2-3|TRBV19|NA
CASSILFVSSGDTDTQYF
TGTGCCAGTAGTATCCTTTTTGTATCTAGCGGGGACACAGATACGCAGTATTTT
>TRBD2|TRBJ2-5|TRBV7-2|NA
CASSFLRTSGGSRGTQYF
TGTGCCAGCAGCTTCCTCCGGACTAGCGGGGGGTCTCGCGGGACCCAGTACTTC
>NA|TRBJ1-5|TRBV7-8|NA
CASSRRLEVNQPQHF
TGTGCCAGCAGCCGCCGTTTAGAGGTCAATCAGCCCCAGCATTTT
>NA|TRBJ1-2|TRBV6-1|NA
CASSEAGRALYGYTF
TGTGCCAGCAGTGAAGCGGGACGAGCCCTCTATGGCTACACCTTC
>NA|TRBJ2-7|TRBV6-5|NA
CASSYRGPYYEQYF
TGTGCCAGCAGTTACAGGGGTCCATACTACGAGCAGTACTTC
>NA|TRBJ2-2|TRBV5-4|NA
CASTETVTNTGELFF
TGTGCCAGCACAGAGACAGTTACGAACACCGGGGAGCTGTTTTTT
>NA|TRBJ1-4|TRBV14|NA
CASSPNRDEKLFF
TGTGCCAGCAGCCCTAACAGGGATGAAAAACTGTTTTTT
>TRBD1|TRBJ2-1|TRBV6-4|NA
CASSDSGQGNNEQFF
TGTGCTAGCAGTGACTCGGGACAGGGAAACAATGAGCAGTTCTTC
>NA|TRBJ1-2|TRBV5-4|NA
CASSLDGVGYTF
TGTGCCAGCAGCTTGGATGGGGTCGGCTACACCTTC
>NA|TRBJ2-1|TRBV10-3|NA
CAISDISGRGAAYNEQFF
TGTGCCATCAGTGATATCTCAGGCCGGGGGGCAGCCTACAATGAGCAGTTCTTC
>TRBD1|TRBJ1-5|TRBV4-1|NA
CASSQDGTVNQPQHF
TGCGCCAGCAGCCAAGATGGGACAGTTAATCAGCCCCAGCATTTT
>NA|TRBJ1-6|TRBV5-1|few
CASSSTGSNSPLHF
TGCGCCAGCAGCTCCACAGGGTCCAATTCACCCCTCCACTTT
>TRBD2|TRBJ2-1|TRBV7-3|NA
CASRSSGGSPYNEQFF
TGTGCCAGCAGGTCAAGCGGGGGGTCCCCCTACAATGAGCAGTTCTTC
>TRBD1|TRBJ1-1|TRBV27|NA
CASRGQGSGNTEAFF
TGTGCCAGCAGGGGACAGGGATCGGGGAACACTGAAGCTTTCTTT
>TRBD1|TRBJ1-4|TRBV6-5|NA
CASSRGGSTNEKLFF
TGTGCCAGCAGCAGGGGGGGCTCAACTAATGAAAAACTGTTTTTT
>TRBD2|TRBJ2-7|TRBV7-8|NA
CASSHTPRGRGSGGAYEQYF
TGTGCCAGCAGCCACACGCCCAGGGGTAGAGGAAGCGGGGGGGCGTACGAGCAGTACTTC